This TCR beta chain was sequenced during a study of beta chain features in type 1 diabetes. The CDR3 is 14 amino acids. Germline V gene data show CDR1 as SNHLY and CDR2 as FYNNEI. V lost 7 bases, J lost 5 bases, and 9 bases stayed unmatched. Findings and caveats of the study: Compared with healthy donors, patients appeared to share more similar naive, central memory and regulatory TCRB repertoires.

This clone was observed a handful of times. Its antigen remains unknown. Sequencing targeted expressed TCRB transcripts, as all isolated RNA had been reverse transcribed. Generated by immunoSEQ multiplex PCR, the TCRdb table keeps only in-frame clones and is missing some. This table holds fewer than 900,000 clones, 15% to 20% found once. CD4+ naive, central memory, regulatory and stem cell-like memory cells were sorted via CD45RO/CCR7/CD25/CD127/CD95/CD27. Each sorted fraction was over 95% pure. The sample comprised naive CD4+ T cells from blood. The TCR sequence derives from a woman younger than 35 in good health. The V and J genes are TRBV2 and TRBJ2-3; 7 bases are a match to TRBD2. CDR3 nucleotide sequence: TGTGCCAGCACGCGGGAGTACTCGGGAGATACGCAGTATTTT. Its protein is CASTREYSGDTQYF.